These 31 T cell receptor beta chains were sequenced from one sample in a study of blood T cell repertoires in COVID-19. Method: immunoSEQ multiplex PCR; TCRdb's copy keeps in-frame clones and lacks some. The table lists about 63,000 clones, roughly 89% of them singletons. Sample: peripheral blood. These receptors were taken from an elderly woman with acute or convalescent COVID-19.

The J gene is TRBJ1-2, the V gene TRBV6-5, with unresolved D. Germline V gene data show CDR1 as MNHEY and CDR2 as SVGAGI. Trimming took 4 bases from V and 4 from J, leaving 16 bases between them. This CDR3 is built from 15 residues. The CDR3 here is CASSSRQAAGYGYTF. CDR3 nucleotides: TGTGCCAGCAGTTCCCGACAAGCCGCCGGCTATGGCTACACCTTC.

The V call is TRBV19, the J call TRBJ1-3, with 8 nucleotides matching TRBD1. CDR3 length equals 15 residues. Germline lookup yields CDR1 LNHDA and CDR2 SQIVND (reference sequence). Losses at the gene ends were 5 bases for V and 5 bases for J; bases not matched to a gene: 8. CDR3 coding DNA: TGTGCCAGTAGTCCGAGCGGACAGGGAAGAAACACCATATATTTT. It is translated as CASSPSGQGRNTIYF.

The chain carries TRBV5-6 and TRBJ1-2; TRBD1 is a possible D gene (6 bases). The ends were cut back, 4 bases at V and 0 bases at J, with 16 bases in the middle. This CDR3 is built from 16 residues. Germline CDR1 and CDR2: SGHDT and YYEEEE. The CDR3 bases are TGTGCCAGCAGCACCACAGGGCATCGAGCTAACTATGGCTACACCTTC. Translating gives CASSTTGHRANYGYTF. Variable domain in full (rest from reference TRBV5-6 and TRBJ1-2): DAGVTQSPTHLIKTRGQQVTLRCSPKSGHDTVSWYQQALGQGPQFIFQYYEEEERQRGNFPDRFSGHQFPNYSSELNVNALLLGDSALYLCASSTTGHRANYGYTFGSGTRLTVV.

By share, this clone ranks as medium-sized (0.01 to 0.1%). Other DNA variants within this sample encode the same CDR3. V and J are TRBV24-1 and TRBJ2-7; 7 bases map to TRBD1. Germline V gene lookup returns CDR1 KGHDR and CDR2 SFDVKD. The V gene end was trimmed by 4 bases and the J gene end by 6 bases; junction bases not matched to a gene: 2. The CDR3 is made up of 12 amino acids. DNA of the CDR3: TGTGCCACCAGTGAACACAGGGGCGAGCAGTACTTC. Amino acids: CATSEHRGEQYF.

This chain connects TRBV27 to TRBJ2-7; possibly TRBD1 for D (6 bases). Per the germline V gene, CDR1 is MNHEY and CDR2 is SMNVEV (reference sequence). The CDR3 is 14 residues long. V was clipped by 8 bases and J by 0 bases, with 14 bases between them. The CDR3 reads CASGTNYYSYEQYF. Here the CDR3 DNA reads TGTGCCAGCGGGACAAACTACTACTCCTACGAGCAGTACTTC.

The chain joins TRBV6-2 or TRBV6-3 to TRBJ1-4; 8 bases align to TRBD1. V lost 4 bases and J lost 3; bases outside the gene matches: 4. The CDR3 is 15 amino acids. Germline V gives CDR1 MNHEY, CDR2 SVGEGT. In nucleotides, the CDR3 is TGTGCCAGCAGTTCAGGGGGCGCCGCTAATGAAAAACTGTTTTTT. It yields the protein CASSSGGAANEKLFF.

The chain is built from TRBV15 and TRBJ2-7; 8 nucleotides match TRBD2. The CDR3 consists of 17 residues. V lost 1 base to trimming and J lost 9 bases; unmatched junction nucleotides: 17. From germline, CDR1 is LNHNV and CDR2 YYDKDF (reference sequence). CDR3 sequence: CATSRGGWREVPTVQYF. The CDR3 nucleotides are TGTGCCACCAGCAGAGGCGGATGGCGGGAGGTACCTACGGTGCAGTACTTC.

The J gene is TRBJ1-3, the V gene TRBV2, with D hard to call. Between the trimmed V and J ends, which lost 5 bases and 1 base, there was a span of 6 bases. This CDR3 has 13 amino acids. In germline, CDR1 is SNHLY, CDR2 FYNNEI. CDR3 protein: CASSLTSGNTIYF. CDR3 nucleotides: TGTGCCAGCAGTCTTACTTCTGGAAACACCATATATTTT.

Here the CDR3 reads CASRLKGTATNSPLHF. The DNA of the CDR3 is TGTGCCAGCAGGCTTAAAGGGACAGCCACGAATTCACCCCTCCACTTT. V and J are TRBV27 and TRBJ1-6, with 7 bases identical to TRBD1. V gave up 6 bases and J gave up 7 bases; unmatched junction bases: 12. This CDR3 is built from 16 residues. Germline CDR1 reads MNHEY; CDR2 reads SMNVEV (reference sequence).

The CDR3, as DNA: TGTGCCAGCAGTTACTCCGGGACAGGGAATGAAAAACTGTTTTTT. This codes for CASSYSGTGNEKLFF. This chain connects TRBV6-5 to TRBJ1-4, with 9 bases identical to TRBD1. The junction had 1 base not matched to a gene; V was cut back by 0 bases and J by 5 bases. The CDR3 is made up of 15 amino acids. The germline gives CDR1 MNHEY, CDR2 SVGAGI.

CDR3 sequence: CASSLDRATGQPQHF. The DNA of the CDR3 is TGCGCCAGCAGCTTGGACAGGGCAACGGGTCAGCCCCAGCATTTT. V is TRBV5-1 and J is TRBJ1-5, with D possibly TRBD1 on 6 matching bases. There are 15 residues in the CDR3. The V and J ends lost 0 bases and 6 bases respectively, with 13 bases between them. Per the germline V gene, CDR1 is SGHRS and CDR2 is YFSETQ.

The chain uses TRBV2 and TRBJ1-1, with D maybe TRBD1 (5 bases). The V gene's germline CDR1 is SNHLY and CDR2 FYNNEI. Trimming cost V 1 base and J 1 base, with 7 bases left between them. CDR3 size: 14 residues. DNA for the CDR3: TGTGCCAGCAGTGAAGTTAGGGGGAACACTGAAGCTTTCTTT. It encodes CASSEVRGNTEAFF.

The chain recombines TRBV24-1 with TRBJ1-2, with D perhaps TRBD1 (5 bases). The V gene's germline CDR1 is KGHDR and CDR2 SFDVKD. The germline V and J ends were trimmed by 5 bases and 0 bases, with 9 bases remaining between them. The CDR3 sequence is 14 residues long. DNA for the CDR3: TGTGCCACCAGTGGGCGGGGACCTAACTATGGCTACACCTTC. Its translation: CATSGRGPNYGYTF.

The gene calls are TRBV2 and TRBJ2-1; 8 nucleotides match TRBD2. The CDR3 sequence is 15 residues long. J lost 7 bases, V lost 7 bases, and 12 bases had no gene match. Looked up from germline, CDR1 is SNHLY and CDR2 is FYNNEI. DNA of the CDR3: TGTGCCAGCAAGGGTTGGCTAGCGGGTGGGAATGAGCAGTTCTTC. The encoded protein is CASKGWLAGGNEQFF.

The chain employs TRBV9 and TRBJ1-3, with a possible D match to TRBD1 (6 bases). Trimming left V 2 bases short and J 4 bases short, with 16 bases between. This CDR3 has 16 amino acids. Per germline, CDR1 SGDLS and CDR2 YYNGEE. CDR3 region: CASSVLQGAAGNTIYF. The CDR3 DNA follows: TGTGCCAGCAGCGTCTTACAGGGAGCGGCCGGAAACACCATATATTTT.

The chain employs TRBV5-6 and TRBJ2-1; 11 nucleotides agree with TRBD2. V lost 2 bases to trimming and J lost 4 bases; unmatched junction nucleotides: 2. Germline V gives CDR1 SGHDT, CDR2 YYEEEE. This CDR3 is built from 15 residues. The CDR3 DNA sequence: TGTGCCAGCAGCTTTAGCGGGGGGGGTTACAATGAGCAGTTCTTC. Translated: CASSFSGGGYNEQFF.

This chain joins TRBV28 and TRBJ2-3; D remains unclear. V gave up 7 bases and J gave up 6 bases, with 17 bases separating them. Germline CDR1 reads MDHEN; CDR2 reads SYDVKM. The CDR3 extends over 14 amino acids. CDR3: CASTDAAPRDTQYF. The CDR3 DNA sequence: TGTGCCAGCACCGACGCGGCTCCTAGGGATACGCAGTATTTT.

The chain combines TRBV5-5 with TRBJ2-2, with D perhaps matching TRBD2 (5 bases). From germline, CDR1 is SGHKS and CDR2 YYEKEE (reference sequence). This CDR3 comprises 16 residues. Trimming pared 0 bases from V and 5 bases from J, leaving 14 bases between. The CDR3, as DNA: TGTGCCAGCAGCTTGGTAGCGCCCGTCGCTACCGGGGAGCTGTTTTTT. Translation: CASSLVAPVATGELFF.

This chain connects TRBV18 to TRBJ2-1, with 7 bases lining up with TRBD1. V shed 4 bases and J 2 bases; nucleotides not matched to a gene: 2. The CDR3 has 14 residues. Germline assignment: CDR1 KGHSH and CDR2 LQKENI. The chain's CDR3 is CASSRQGTYNEQFF. The CDR3 nucleotides are TGTGCCAGCTCACGACAGGGAACCTACAATGAGCAGTTCTTC.

This clone was seen more than once but under ten times. The V call is TRBV11-2, the J call TRBJ2-1; 9 positions match TRBD1. The junction had 11 bases not matched to a gene; V was cut back by 2 bases and J by 15 bases. Germline lookup yields CDR1 SGHAT and CDR2 FQNNGV. The CDR3 is 14 amino acids. The CDR3 here is CASSLPLHGTGLFF. In nucleotides, the CDR3 is TGTGCCAGCAGCTTACCCCTCCACGGGACAGGGCTGTTCTTC.

The chain recombines TRBV3-1 (or the pseudogene TRBV3-2) with TRBJ2-7; D uncertain. CDR1 LGHDT and CDR2 YNNKEL come from the germline V gene (reference sequence). V was pared by 1 base and J by 6 bases, with 13 bases between. The CDR3 is made up of 14 amino acids. As DNA, the CDR3 is TGTGCCAGCAGCCAAGGATCAAGCCCTGGCGAGCAGTACTTC. This codes for CASSQGSSPGEQYF.

The genes are TRBV7-8 and TRBJ2-5; 7 nucleotides match TRBD1. The CDR3 has 18 amino acids. J gave up 1 base and V 5 bases, and 16 bases lay outside the gene matches. Germline V lookup: CDR1 SGHVS, CDR2 FQNEAQ. CDR3 in amino acids: CASSPIVHPRTGQETQYF. CDR3 DNA sequence: TGTGCCAGCAGCCCGATCGTGCACCCCCGGACAGGCCAAGAGACCCAGTACTTC.

This clone was seen just once. The V call is TRBV5-5, the J call TRBJ2-2; D unresolved. The CDR3 totals 14 residues. V gave up 4 bases and J gave up 6 bases, with 13 bases separating them. Germline lookup yields CDR1 SGHKS and CDR2 YYEKEE (reference sequence). This CDR3 is CASSAHVWSGELFF. The CDR3 DNA sequence: TGTGCCAGCAGCGCACACGTTTGGTCCGGGGAGCTGTTTTTT.

The chain has TRBV4-2 and TRBJ1-1; D is uncertain. CDR3 length: 12 amino acids. V lost 2 bases, J lost 4 bases, and 5 bases lay in between. Germline V gene lookup returns CDR1 LGHNA and CDR2 YNFKEQ. The CDR3 DNA reads TGTGCCAGCAGCCAACAGTTCACTGAAGCTTTCTTT. It is translated as CASSQQFTEAFF.

This rearrangement joins TRBV28 to TRBJ2-7, with a possible D match to TRBD2 (5 bases). V was clipped by 7 bases and J by 0 bases, with 13 bases between them. Germline V gene data show CDR1 as MDHEN and CDR2 as SYDVKM. The CDR3 has 14 amino acids. CDR3 residues: CASTLSGSSYEQYF. The CDR3 DNA reads TGTGCCAGCACCCTTTCTGGGAGCTCCTACGAGCAGTACTTC.

The V gene is TRBV7-8, the J gene TRBJ1-1, with D possibly matching TRBD1 (6 bases). The ends were cut back, 0 bases at V and 11 bases at J, with 16 bases in the middle. Germline CDR1 is SGHVS and CDR2 is FQNEAQ. The CDR3 sequence is 14 residues long. CDR3: CASSLAIGGAAAFF. The CDR3 nucleotides read TGTGCCAGCAGCTTAGCGATAGGGGGGGCTGCGGCTTTCTTT.

The chain links TRBV28 to TRBJ1-5; TRBD1 aligns across 7 bases. Germline V gives CDR1 MDHEN, CDR2 SYDVKM. This CDR3 region has 15 residues. J gave up 4 bases and V 6 bases, and 9 bases lay outside the gene matches. Here the CDR3 DNA reads TGTGCCAGCAGCCATCGACAGGGCAGAAATCAGCCCCAGCATTTT. Translated: CASSHRQGRNQPQHF.

The J gene is TRBJ2-2, the V gene TRBV7-8; D possibly corresponds to TRBD2 (6 bases). Deletions cut 1 base from V and 3 bases from J, with 12 bases between. CDR1 and CDR2 from the germline V gene are SGHVS and FQNEAQ. This CDR3 spans 16 amino acids. CDR3 in DNA: TGTGCCAGCAGCTTAGTCAGTAGGAGGGACACCGGGGAGCTGTTTTTT. Amino acids: CASSLVSRRDTGELFF.

The chain couples TRBV11-2 to TRBJ1-1, with D tentatively TRBD1 (5 bases). The V end was cut by 6 bases, the J end by 6 bases, with 14 bases between. CDR1 SGHAT and CDR2 FQNNGV come from the germline V gene. This CDR3 is built from 13 residues. CDR3 nucleotide sequence: TGTGCCAGCAGTTTGGGGGGGAGGGCTGAAGCTTTCTTT. Protein: CASSLGGRAEAFF.

V and J are TRBV5-1 and TRBJ2-2, with TRBD1 matching 9 bases. There are 16 residues in the CDR3. Germline CDR1 reads SGHRS; CDR2 reads YFSETQ. V was clipped by 5 bases and J by 6 bases; unmatched bases: 11. The CDR3 nucleotides are TGCGCCAGCAGTTACTGGCCGGGACAGGGTGCCGGGGAGCTGTTTTTT. Its translation is CASSYWPGQGAGELFF.

The V call is TRBV6-5, the J call TRBJ1-6; TRBD1 matches 9 bases. Trimming cost V 4 bases and J 12 bases; bases outside gene matches: 10. CDR3 size: 15 residues. Germline V gene sequence: CDR1 MNHEY, CDR2 SVGAGI. The CDR3 DNA reads as TGTGCCAGCAGTTCGATACCGGGACAGGGCGTACCCCTCCACTTT. It specifies CASSSIPGQGVPLHF.